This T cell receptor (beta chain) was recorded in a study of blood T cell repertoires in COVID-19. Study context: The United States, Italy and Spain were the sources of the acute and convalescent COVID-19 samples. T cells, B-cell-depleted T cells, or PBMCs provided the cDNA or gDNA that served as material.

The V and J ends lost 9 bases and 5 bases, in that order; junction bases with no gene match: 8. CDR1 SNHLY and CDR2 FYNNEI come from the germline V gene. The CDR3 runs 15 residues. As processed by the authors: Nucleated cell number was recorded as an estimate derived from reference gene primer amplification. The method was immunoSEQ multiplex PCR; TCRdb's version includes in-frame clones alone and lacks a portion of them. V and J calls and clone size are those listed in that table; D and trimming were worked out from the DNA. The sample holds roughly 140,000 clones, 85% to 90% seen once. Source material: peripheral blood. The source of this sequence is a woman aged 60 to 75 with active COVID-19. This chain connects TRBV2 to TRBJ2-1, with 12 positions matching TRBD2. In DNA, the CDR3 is TGTGCCAGTTTTGGAAGGACTAGCGGGGACAATGAGCAGTTCTTC. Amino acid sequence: CASFGRTSGDNEQFF.